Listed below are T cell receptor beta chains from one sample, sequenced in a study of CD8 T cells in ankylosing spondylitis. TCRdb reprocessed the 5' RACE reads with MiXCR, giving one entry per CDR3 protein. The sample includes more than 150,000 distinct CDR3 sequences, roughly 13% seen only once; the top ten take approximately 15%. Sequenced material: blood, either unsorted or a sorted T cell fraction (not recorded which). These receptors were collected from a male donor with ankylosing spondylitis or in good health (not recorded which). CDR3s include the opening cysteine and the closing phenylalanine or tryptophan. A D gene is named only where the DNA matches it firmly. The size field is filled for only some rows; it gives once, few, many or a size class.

CASSPLWVAGVPYEQYF | TGTGCCAGCAGTCCCCTGTGGGTAGCGGGAGTTCCCTACGAGCAGTACTTC | TRBD2 | TRBV27 | many | TRBJ2-7
CASSYAGASYEQYF | TGTGCCAGCAGTTACGCGGGAGCGAGCTACGAGCAGTACTTC | TRBD2 | TRBV6-5 | NA | TRBJ2-7
CSAQDRGRGNQPQHF | TGCAGTGCACAGGACAGGGGACGGGGGAATCAGCCCCAGCATTTT | TRBD1 | TRBV20-1 | many | TRBJ1-5
CASSEAGYDTIYF | TGTGCCAGCAGTGAAGCGGGCTACGACACCATATATTTT | NA | TRBV2 | NA | TRBJ1-3
CASTPSPTDIQYF | TGCGCCAGCACCCCCTCCCCGACGGACATTCAGTACTTC | NA | TRBV4-1 | NA | TRBJ2-4
CSVDRSLYGYTF | TGCAGCGTCGACAGGAGCTTGTATGGCTACACCTTC | NA | TRBV29-1 | many | TRBJ1-2
CASSLTGGSYNEQFF | TGTGCCAGCAGCTTAACAGGGGGTTCCTACAATGAGCAGTTCTTC | TRBD1 | TRBV11-2 | NA | TRBJ2-1
CASSLDPGGSTDTQYF | TGCGCCAGCAGCTTGGATCCGGGGGGCAGCACAGATACGCAGTATTTT | NA | TRBV5-1 | many | TRBJ2-3
CASSVRTGGFDGSLREQYF | TGTGCCAGCAGTGTGAGGACAGGGGGCTTCGACGGTTCCCTACGCGAGCAGTACTTC | TRBD1 | TRBV2 | few | TRBJ2-7
CASSIAPRSEQFF | TGTGCCAGTAGTATAGCACCGCGGAGTGAGCAGTTCTTC | NA | TRBV19 | NA | TRBJ2-1
CSARDFTSGRGFTDTQYF | TGCAGTGCTAGAGATTTCACTAGCGGGAGGGGCTTCACAGATACGCAGTATTTT | TRBD2 | TRBV20-1 | once | TRBJ2-3
CASSLEQGVYEQYF | TGTGCCAGCAGCTTAGAGCAGGGGGTTTACGAGCAGTACTTC | TRBD1 | TRBV7-2 | NA | TRBJ2-7
CASSRSGRGTDTQYF | TGTGCCAGCAGCCGTAGCGGGCGGGGGACAGATACGCAGTATTTT | TRBD2 | TRBV7-9 | many | TRBJ2-3